Below, 15 T cell receptor beta chains from the same sample are listed, as sequenced in a study of T cell responses to AZD1222 COVID-19 vaccine. Data came from immunoSEQ multiplex PCR; TCRdb stores just in-frame clones and leaves some out. The table has approximately 67,000 clones, approximately 80% seen once; the top ten hold 21%. This sample comprised peripheral blood, obtained on day 0 of AZD1222 vaccination. Receptor source: an adult in good health.

The chain employs TRBV5-1 and TRBJ2-2; 7 nucleotides match TRBD2. Per the germline V gene, CDR1 is SGHRS and CDR2 is YFSETQ. The V and J ends lost 0 bases and 6 bases, in that order; junction bases with no gene match: 5. The CDR3 sequence is 15 residues long. The DNA for the CDR3 is TGCGCCAGCAGCTTGGATGCGGGAGTGGCCGGGGAGCTGTTTTTT. It is translated as CASSLDAGVAGELFF.

The CDR3 reads CASTPLIGSYEQYF. The CDR3 coding sequence is TGTGCCAGCACCCCCCTGATAGGATCCTACGAGCAGTACTTC. The chain combines TRBV6-5 with TRBJ2-7, with D unresolved. This CDR3 has 14 amino acids. Germline CDR1 and CDR2: MNHEY and SVGAGI. V lost 7 bases, J lost 1 base, and 14 bases lay in between.

The CDR3 DNA reads as TGTGCCAGCAGTTTGGTTGGTTCCAATGAGCAGTTCTTC. Translating gives CASSLVGSNEQFF. This chain connects TRBV12-3 or TRBV12-4 to TRBJ2-1, with D unresolved. V was trimmed by 3 bases and J by 6 bases, leaving 9 bases between them. The CDR3 covers 13 residues.

The V and J genes are TRBV28 and TRBJ1-1; a weak D match, TRBD1 (5 bases). CDR3 length: 13 amino acids. The V gene lost 5 bases and the J gene lost 1 base, with 8 bases spanning the gap. Germline lookup yields CDR1 MDHEN and CDR2 SYDVKM. CDR3 loop: CASSIGQNTEAFF. CDR3 sequence (DNA): TGTGCCAGCAGTATTGGACAGAACACTGAAGCTTTCTTT.

This chain's CDR3 is CASSWGQFYNEQFF. The CDR3 DNA reads as TGTGCCAGCAGTTGGGGACAGTTTTACAATGAGCAGTTCTTC. The rearrangement joins TRBV6-2 or TRBV6-3 to TRBJ2-1, with 7 bases lining up with TRBD1. Germline trimming cut 4 bases from V and 4 bases from J; bases unmatched to any gene: 4. The CDR3 consists of 14 residues. Germline assignment: CDR1 MNHEY and CDR2 SVGEGT.

The chain joins TRBV6-4 to TRBJ2-1, with a tentative D call TRBD1 (5 bases). The CDR3 is made up of 11 amino acids. V was clipped by 4 bases and J by 7 bases, with 5 bases between them. Germline CDR1 and CDR2: MRHNA and SNTAGT. CDR3 residues: CASSAGNEQFF. DNA of the CDR3: TGTGCCAGCAGTGCAGGGAATGAGCAGTTCTTC.

This chain joins TRBV7-9 and TRBJ1-5; TRBD1 is a possible D gene (5 bases). This CDR3 contains 14 residues. The ends were cut back, 0 bases at V and 7 bases at J, with 10 bases in the middle. Per the germline V gene, CDR1 is SEHNR and CDR2 is FQNEAQ (reference sequence). This chain's CDR3 is CASSLAGASQPQHF. In DNA form, the CDR3 reads TGTGCCAGCAGCTTAGCAGGGGCATCCCAGCCCCAGCATTTT.

On this clone itself: Mismatch with germline at one junction end may stem from a read error. The chain combines TRBV7-2 with TRBJ2-3; 8 bases align to TRBD2. CDR3 size: 14 residues. In germline, CDR1 is SGHTA, CDR2 FQGNSA. CDR3 in amino acids: CASSVAGREDTQYF. The CDR3 DNA reads as TGTGCCAGCAGCGTAGCGGGGAGGGAAGATACGCAGTATTTT.

The chain recombines TRBV29-1 with TRBJ2-7; D tentatively reads TRBD1 or TRBD2 (6 bases each). Trimming stripped 5 bases from V and 5 bases from J, with 13 bases between. This CDR3 is 12 amino acids long. In germline, CDR1 is SQVTM, CDR2 ANQGSEA. DNA of the CDR3: TGCAGCGTTCCCGTTAGGGGGGACGAGCAGTACTTC. As protein: CSVPVRGDEQYF.

The chain joins TRBV5-1 to TRBJ2-1; possibly TRBD2 for D (5 bases). Trimming pared 4 bases from V and 4 bases from J, leaving 15 bases between. In germline, CDR1 is SGHRS, CDR2 YFSETQ. The CDR3 length is 15 residues. The CDR3 DNA is TGCGCCAGCAGCGCTGACCTTCAGCGGTACAATGAGCAGTTCTTC. Amino acid sequence: CASSADLQRYNEQFF.

The chain recombines TRBV19 with TRBJ2-7; D call uncertain. The germline V gene encodes CDR1 LNHDA and CDR2 SQIVND (reference sequence). CDR3 length equals 13 residues. The ends were cut back, 6 bases at V and 6 bases at J, with 15 bases in the middle. CDR3 nucleotide sequence: TGTGCCAGTAGCCCGACGAGCTGGGCCGAGCAGTACTTC. Residues: CASSPTSWAEQYF.

The chain links TRBV19 to TRBJ2-1; D possibly uses TRBD1 or TRBD2 (7 bases each). V was pared by 7 bases and J by 9 bases, with 22 bases between. This CDR3 spans 15 amino acids. Germline V gene lookup returns CDR1 LNHDA and CDR2 SQIVND (reference sequence). CDR3 nucleotide sequence: TGTGCCAGTACTGGGGAGGGGGCCGCCCCTGGTGAGCAGTTCTTC. This translates into CASTGEGAAPGEQFF.

CDR3 bases: TGTGCCAGTAGTATCGAACTAGCGGTGAACACCGGGGAGCTGTTTTTT. It translates to CASSIELAVNTGELFF. This rearrangement joins TRBV19 to TRBJ2-2; the match to TRBD2 covers 8 bases. V shed 3 bases, J shed 1 base, and the junction held 4 bases outside the gene matches. In germline, CDR1 is LNHDA, CDR2 SQIVND (reference sequence). This CDR3 comprises 16 residues.

The gene calls are TRBV7-9 and TRBJ1-2, with D maybe TRBD1 (5 bases). The ends were cut back, 5 bases at V and 5 bases at J, with 21 bases in the middle. Germline CDR1 and CDR2: SEHNR and FQNEAQ (reference sequence). CDR3 length: 16 residues. The CDR3 reads CASSQQAGTATYGYTF. CDR3 nucleotide sequence: TGTGCCAGCAGCCAACAGGCCGGGACGGCTACGTATGGCTACACCTTC. The whole variable domain, remainder taken from reference TRBV7-9 and TRBJ1-2, is DTGVSQNPRHKITKRGQNVTFRCDPISEHNRLYWYRQTLGQGPEFLTYFQNEAQLEKSRLLSDRFSAERPKGSFSTLEIQRTEQGDSAMYLCASSQQAGTATYGYTFGSGTRLTVV.

The chain recombines TRBV6-6 with TRBJ1-5; tentative D call: TRBD1 (5 bases). Looked up from germline, CDR1 is MNHNY and CDR2 is SVGAGI (reference sequence). The CDR3 consists of 13 residues. V shed 11 bases and J shed 0 bases, with 11 bases lying between them. The CDR3 sequence is CALGTNSNQPQHF. In nucleotides, the CDR3 is TGTGCCTTGGGGACGAATAGCAATCAGCCCCAGCATTTT.